The rows below give T cell receptor beta chains drawn from one sample of a study of T cells in Graves' hyperthyroidism and ophthalmopathy. In TCRdb, the multiplex PCR reads were re-called with MiXCR into one record per CDR3 protein. This sample yields some 600,000 distinct CDR3 sequences, of which around 46% are seen a single time; roughly 8.2% belongs to the top ten. The sequenced material came from peripheral blood or thyroid tissue (not recorded which). The receptors originated from a young woman with Graves' hyperthyroidism. Both conserved end residues are part of each CDR3. The D gene is left open where the match is weak. Clone size is not always given. Where it is, it says once, few, many or a class for expanded clones.

>TRBV9|NA|NA|TRBJ2-5
CASSVEMEETQYF
TGTGCCAGCAGCGTAGAGATGGAGGAGACCCAGTACTTC
>TRBV7-9|NA|few|TRBJ1-6
CASSSGTGISLHF
TGTGCCAGCAGCTCCGGCACAGGGATATCCCTCCACTTT
>TRBV15|TRBD1|NA|TRBJ1-6
CATSLTGDNSPLHF
TGTGCCACCAGCCTGACAGGGGATAATTCACCCCTCCACTTT
>TRBV11-2|NA|NA|TRBJ2-7
CASSNSGTASYEQYF
TGTGCCAGCAGTAATAGCGGGACAGCTTCCTACGAGCAGTACTTC
>TRBV29-1|NA|many|TRBJ1-1
CSVASRGLTEAFF
TGCAGCGTTGCCAGCAGGGGTTTGACTGAAGCTTTCTTT
>TRBV19|NA|NA|TRBJ2-2
CASSIPGGGELFF
TGTGCCAGTAGTATACCGGGCGGTGGGGAGCTGTTTTTT
>TRBV19|NA|few|TRBJ1-3
CASSIRESGNTIYF
TGTGCCAGTAGTATCCGAGAGTCTGGAAACACCATATATTTT
>TRBV29-1|NA|few|TRBJ2-6
CSVEVLDKISGANVLTF
TGCAGCGTTGAAGTTCTGGACAAAATCTCTGGGGCCAACGTCCTGACTTTC
>TRBV2|NA|many|TRBJ1-2
CASSVGQDYGYTF
TGTGCCAGCAGTGTGGGGCAGGACTATGGCTACACCTTC
>TRBV5-6|NA|few|TRBJ1-4
CASTSEQLNEKLFF
TGTGCCAGCACGTCTGAGCAGCTAAATGAAAAACTGTTTTTT